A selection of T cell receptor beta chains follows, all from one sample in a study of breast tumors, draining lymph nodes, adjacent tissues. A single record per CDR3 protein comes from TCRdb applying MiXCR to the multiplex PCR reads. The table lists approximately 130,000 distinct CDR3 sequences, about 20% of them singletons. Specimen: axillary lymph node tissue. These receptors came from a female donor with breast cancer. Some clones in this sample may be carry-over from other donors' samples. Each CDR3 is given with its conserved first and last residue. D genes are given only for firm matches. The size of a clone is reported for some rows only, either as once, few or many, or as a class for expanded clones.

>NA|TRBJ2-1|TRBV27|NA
TGTGCCAGCAGGCCGACGGGACTTCACAATGAGCAGTTCTTC
CASRPTGLHNEQFF
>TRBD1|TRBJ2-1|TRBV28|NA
TGTGCCAGCAGCGACAGGGGGTTGAATGAGCAGTTCTTC
CASSDRGLNEQFF
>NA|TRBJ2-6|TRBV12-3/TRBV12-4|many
TGTGCCAGCAGTTTACACTCTGGGGCCAACGTCCTGACTTTC
CASSLHSGANVLTF
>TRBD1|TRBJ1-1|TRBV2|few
TGTGCCAGCCGGACAGGGAACACTGAAGCTTTCTTT
CASRTGNTEAFF
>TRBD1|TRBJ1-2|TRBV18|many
TGTGCCAGCTCACCGACAGGGGTGGACTATGGCTACACCTTC
CASSPTGVDYGYTF
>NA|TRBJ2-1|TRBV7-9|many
TGTGCCAGCAGCGAGGGTTACTCCTACAATGAGCAGTTCTTC
CASSEGYSYNEQFF
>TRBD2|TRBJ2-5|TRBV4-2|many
TGTGCCAGCAGCCAAGATCCCCAGCGGGAGGAGACCCAGTACTTC
CASSQDPQREETQYF
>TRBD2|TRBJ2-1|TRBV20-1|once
TGCAGTGCCACGTCGAAACTAGCGGGAGGCCCCCGTGAGCAGTTCTTC
CSATSKLAGGPREQFF
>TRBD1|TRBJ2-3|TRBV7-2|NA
TGTGCCAGCAGCGCAGACAGGGGGCGGGGGGATGCGCAGTATTTT
CASSADRGRGDAQYF
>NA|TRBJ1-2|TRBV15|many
TGTGCCACCAGCGGGGCCGGGACATCCGTCAATGGCTACACCTTC
CATSGAGTSVNGYTF
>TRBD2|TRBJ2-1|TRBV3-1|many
TGTGCCAGCAGCCTCACAGCTAGCGGGCAAGGTGAGCAGTTCTTC
CASSLTASGQGEQFF
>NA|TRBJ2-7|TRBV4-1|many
TGCGCCAGCAGCCAAGATCTTAATAGCAGATCCACCTACGAGCAGTACTTC
CASSQDLNSRSTYEQYF
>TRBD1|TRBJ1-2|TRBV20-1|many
TGCAGTGCTAGAGCCCCCGGGACAGGAGGCTTCACCTTC
CSARAPGTGGFTF
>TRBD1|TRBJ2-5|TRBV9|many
TGTGCCAGCAGCGGCGGGACCGGGACAGGGGAGGAGACCCAGTACTTC
CASSGGTGTGEETQYF
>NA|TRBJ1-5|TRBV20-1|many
TGCAGTGCTAGCCTCGGACTGCGTAATCAGCCCCAGCATTTT
CSASLGLRNQPQHF
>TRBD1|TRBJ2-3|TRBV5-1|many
TGCGCCAGCAGCCTGGACAGGGGTAGCACAGATACGCAGTATTTT
CASSLDRGSTDTQYF
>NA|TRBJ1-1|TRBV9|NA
TGTGCCAGCAGCGTAGGGCCGCTGAACACTGAAGCTTTCTTT
CASSVGPLNTEAFF
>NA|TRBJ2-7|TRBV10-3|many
TGTGCCATCAGTGCTGACTCGGAGCAGTACTTC
CAISADSEQYF
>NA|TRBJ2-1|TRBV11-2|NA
TGTGCCAGCAGCTTAGATGTAGGGCCCTCCTACAATGAGCAGTTCTTC
CASSLDVGPSYNEQFF
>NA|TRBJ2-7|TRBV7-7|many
TGTGCTAGCAGCTTCGCGGACGGACCCTACGAGCAGTACTTC
CASSFADGPYEQYF
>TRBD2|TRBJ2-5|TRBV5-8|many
TGTGCCGGCACTAGCGGGCCAGCCTATCAAGAGACCCAGTACTTC
CAGTSGPAYQETQYF
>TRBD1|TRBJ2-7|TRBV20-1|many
TGCAGTGCTAGAGTCCGGGACAGGGGTTGGGAGCAGTACTTC
CSARVRDRGWEQYF
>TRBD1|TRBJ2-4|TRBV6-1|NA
TGTGCCAGCAGTCCCGAGCCCCGACAGGGCGGCCAGTACTTC
CASSPEPRQGGQYF
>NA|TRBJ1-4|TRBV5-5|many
TGTGCCAGCAGCTCGGAAGCGGAGGTTAATGAAAAACTGTTTTTT
CASSSEAEVNEKLFF
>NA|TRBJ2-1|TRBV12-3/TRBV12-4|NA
TGTGCCAGCAGTTCTGACAGTTACGATGAGCAGTTCTTC
CASSSDSYDEQFF
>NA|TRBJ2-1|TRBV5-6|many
TGTGCCAGCAGCTTCGGACCTTCTAGGAATGAGCAGTTCTTC
CASSFGPSRNEQFF
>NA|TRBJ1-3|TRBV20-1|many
TGCAGTGCTAGAGTGAGAGGAAACACCATATATTTT
CSARVRGNTIYF
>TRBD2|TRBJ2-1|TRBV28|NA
TGTGCCAGCATCAACAACGGTGGTGGGGGGAGGGGCTCCTACAATGAGCAGTTCTTC
CASINNGGGGRGSYNEQFF
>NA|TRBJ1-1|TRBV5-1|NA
TGCGCCAGCAGCTCTGGGAAAGGGGACACTGAAGCTTTCTTT
CASSSGKGDTEAFF
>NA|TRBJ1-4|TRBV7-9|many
TGTGCCACCCGAGAGCTCCCTAATGAAAAACTGTTTTTT
CATRELPNEKLFF
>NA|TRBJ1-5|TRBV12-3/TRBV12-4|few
TGTGCCAGCAGTTTCGGGGGAAGCCAGCCCCAGCATTTT
CASSFGGSQPQHF
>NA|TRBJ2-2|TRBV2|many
TGTGCCAGCAGCTCCGGTATGTGGGAGCTGTTTTTT
CASSSGMWELFF